These T cell receptor beta chains were read from a single sample in a study of CD8 T cells in Susac syndrome. MiXCR was run by TCRdb on the immunoSEQ multiplex PCR reads, yielding one entry per CDR3 protein. The sample comprises about 200,000 distinct CDR3 sequences, 95% of which are singletons, and around 0.08% rests with the top ten. The source material was CD4+ T cells from PBMCs. The origin of the receptors is a human donor with multiple sclerosis. CDR3s include the opening cysteine and the closing phenylalanine or tryptophan. The order of the fields is clone size, D gene, J gene, V gene, CDR3 protein, CDR3 DNA. D genes are given only for firm matches. Size values are once, few and many counts, or a class for expanded clones, and some rows have none.

>-|-|TRBJ2-7|TRBV7-8
CASSLGQDEQYF
TGTGCCAGCAGCTTAGGTCAGGACGAGCAGTACTTC
>-|TRBD2|TRBJ2-3|TRBV7-2
CASSPEFGGGVSSDTQYF
TGTGCCAGCAGCCCAGAGTTTGGCGGGGGGGTTTCATCAGATACGCAGTATTTT
>-|-|TRBJ2-5|TRBV5-6
CASSPNPDTQETQYF
TGTGCCAGCAGCCCCAATCCGGACACCCAAGAGACCCAGTACTTC
>-|-|TRBJ1-6|TRBV6-6
CASSRGSPLHF
TGTGCCAGCAGCAGAGGTTCACCCCTCCACTTT
>-|-|TRBJ2-5|TRBV2
CARKRDYQETQYF
TGTGCCAGGAAACGGGATTACCAAGAGACCCAGTACTTC
>-|-|TRBJ2-3|TRBV3-1
CASSQEGQGLDTQYF
TGTGCCAGCAGCCAAGAGGGTCAGGGTTTGGATACGCAGTATTTT
>-|-|TRBJ1-5|TRBV23-1
CASPARPNQPQHF
TGCGCCAGCCCAGCAAGGCCGAATCAGCCCCAGCATTTT
>-|-|TRBJ1-1|TRBV29-1
CSVHVGRSDRNTEAFF
TGCAGCGTTCATGTAGGCCGGTCGGATAGAAACACTGAAGCTTTCTTT
>once|-|TRBJ1-1|TRBV20-1
CSASQPGRSTEAFF
TGCAGTGCTAGCCAGCCAGGGCGGAGCACTGAAGCTTTCTTT
>-|-|TRBJ1-1|TRBV29-1
CSVGSRGTEAFF
TGCAGCGTGGGATCTAGGGGCACTGAAGCTTTCTTT
>-|TRBD1|TRBJ1-2|TRBV27
CASSSEGARRYGYTF
TGTGCCAGCAGTTCCGAGGGGGCGCGTCGCTATGGCTACACCTTC
>-|TRBD1|TRBJ1-6|TRBV5-1
CASSLGDRDSPLHF
TGCGCCAGCAGCTTGGGGGACAGGGACTCACCCCTCCACTTT
>-|-|TRBJ2-3|TRBV29-1
CSVGPDTDTQYF
TGCAGCGTCGGGCCGGACACAGATACGCAGTATTTT
>-|-|TRBJ2-7|TRBV27
CASSPRGTAPYEQYF
TGTGCCAGCAGTCCCAGGGGGACTGCCCCCTACGAGCAGTACTTC
>-|-|TRBJ1-1|TRBV12-3/TRBV12-4
CASSLARDTEAFF
TGTGCCAGCAGCTTAGCGCGGGACACTGAAGCTTTCTTT
>once|-|TRBJ2-2|TRBV9
CASSVGGTNTGELFF
TGTGCCAGCAGCGTAGGGGGGACGAACACCGGGGAGCTGTTTTTT
>-|-|TRBJ1-4|TRBV29-1
CSALLNEKLFF
TGCAGCGCCCTCCTGAACGAAAAACTGTTTTTT
>once|-|TRBJ2-3|TRBV3-1
CASSQVRDTQYF
TGTGCCAGCAGCCAAGTGAGAGATACGCAGTATTTT
>once|-|TRBJ2-3|TRBV4-2
CASSQVRRDTDTQYF
TGTGCCAGCAGCCAAGTCCGCAGGGACACAGATACGCAGTATTTT